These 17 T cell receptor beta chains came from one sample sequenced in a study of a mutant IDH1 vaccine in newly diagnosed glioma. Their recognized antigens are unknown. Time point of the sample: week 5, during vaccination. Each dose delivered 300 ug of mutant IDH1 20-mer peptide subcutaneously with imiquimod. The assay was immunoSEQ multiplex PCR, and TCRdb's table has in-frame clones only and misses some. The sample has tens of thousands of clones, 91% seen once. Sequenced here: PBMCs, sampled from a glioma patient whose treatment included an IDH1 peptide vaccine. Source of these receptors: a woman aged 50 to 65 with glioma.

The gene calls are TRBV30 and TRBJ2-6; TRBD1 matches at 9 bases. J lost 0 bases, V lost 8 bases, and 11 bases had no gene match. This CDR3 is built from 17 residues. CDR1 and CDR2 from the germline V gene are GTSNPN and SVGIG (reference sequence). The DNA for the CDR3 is TGTGCCGGTACCGGGACAGGGATCTCCTCTGGGGCCAACGTCCTGACTTTC. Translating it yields CAGTGTGISSGANVLTF. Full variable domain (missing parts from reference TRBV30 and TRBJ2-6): SQTIHQWPATLVQPVGSPLSLECTVEGTSNPNLYWYRQAAGRGLQLLFYSVGIGQISSEVPQNLSASRPQDRQFILSSKKLLLSDSGFYLCAGTGTGISSGANVLTFGAGSRLTVL.

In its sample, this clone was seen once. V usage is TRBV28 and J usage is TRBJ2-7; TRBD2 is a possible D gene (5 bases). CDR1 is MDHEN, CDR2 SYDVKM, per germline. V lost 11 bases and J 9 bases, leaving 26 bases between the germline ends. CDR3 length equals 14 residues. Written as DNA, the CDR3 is TGTGCCGCCGCACCGGGAACGCCCCTAATTTGGCAGTACTTC. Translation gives CAAAPGTPLIWQYF.

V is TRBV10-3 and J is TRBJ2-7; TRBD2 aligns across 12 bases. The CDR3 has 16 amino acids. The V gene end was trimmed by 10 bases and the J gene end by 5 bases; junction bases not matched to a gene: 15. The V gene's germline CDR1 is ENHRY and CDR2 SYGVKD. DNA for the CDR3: TGTGCCAGCGCTCATCGACTAGCGGGAGTTCCCCACGAGCAGTACTTC. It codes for CASAHRLAGVPHEQYF.

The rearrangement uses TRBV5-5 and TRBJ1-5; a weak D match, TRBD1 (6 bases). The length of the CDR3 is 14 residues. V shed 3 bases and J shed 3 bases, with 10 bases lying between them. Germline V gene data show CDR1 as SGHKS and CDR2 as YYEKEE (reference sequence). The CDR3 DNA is TGTGCCAGCAGCTCCGGACAGTTCAATCAGCCCCAGCATTTT. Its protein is CASSSGQFNQPQHF.

CDR3 DNA sequence: TGTGCCAGCAGTTTAACCGCTTATGGCTACACCTTC. This sequence encodes CASSLTAYGYTF. This sequence joins TRBV28 and TRBJ1-2; D ambiguous. V was cut by 2 bases and J by 5 bases, with 6 bases left in between. This CDR3 is 12 amino acids long. CDR1 MDHEN and CDR2 SYDVKM come from the germline V gene.

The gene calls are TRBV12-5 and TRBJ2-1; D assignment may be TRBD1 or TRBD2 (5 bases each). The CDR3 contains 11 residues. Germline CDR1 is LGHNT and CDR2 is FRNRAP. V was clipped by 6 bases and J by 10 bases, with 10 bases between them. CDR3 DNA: TGTGCTAGTGGCCGGGGCCGGGAGCAGTTCTTC. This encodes CASGRGREQFF.

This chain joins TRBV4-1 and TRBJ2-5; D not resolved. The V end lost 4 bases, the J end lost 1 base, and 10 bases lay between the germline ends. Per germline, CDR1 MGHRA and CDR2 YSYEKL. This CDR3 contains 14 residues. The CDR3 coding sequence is TGCGCCAGCAGCCTTGTGGGCGGCCAAGAGACCCAGTACTTC. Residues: CASSLVGGQETQYF.

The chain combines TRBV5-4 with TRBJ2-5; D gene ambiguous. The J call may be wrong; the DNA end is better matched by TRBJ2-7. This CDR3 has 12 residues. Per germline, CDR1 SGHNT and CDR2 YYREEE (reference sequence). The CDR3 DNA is TGTGCCAGCAGCTTGTGGGCCGACGAGCAGTACTTC. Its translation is CASSLWADEQYF.

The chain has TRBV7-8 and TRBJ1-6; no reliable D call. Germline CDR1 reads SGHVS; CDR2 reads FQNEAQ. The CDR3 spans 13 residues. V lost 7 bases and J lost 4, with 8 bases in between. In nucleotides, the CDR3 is TGTGCCAGCACCCGGGAATATAATTCACCCCTCCACTTT. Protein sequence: CASTREYNSPLHF.

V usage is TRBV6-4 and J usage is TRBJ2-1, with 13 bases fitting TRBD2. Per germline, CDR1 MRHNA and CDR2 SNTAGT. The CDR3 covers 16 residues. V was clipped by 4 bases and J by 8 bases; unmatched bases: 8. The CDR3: CASSAELAGGQDEQFF. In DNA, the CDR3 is TGTGCCAGCAGTGCCGAACTAGCGGGAGGGCAGGATGAGCAGTTCTTC.

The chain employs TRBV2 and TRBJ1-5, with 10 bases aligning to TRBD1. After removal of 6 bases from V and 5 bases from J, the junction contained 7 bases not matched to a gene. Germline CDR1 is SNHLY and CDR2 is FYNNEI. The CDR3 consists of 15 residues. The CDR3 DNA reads TGTGCCAGCAGGTGGGACAGGGGTTCTGATCAGCCCCAGCATTTT. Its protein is CASRWDRGSDQPQHF.

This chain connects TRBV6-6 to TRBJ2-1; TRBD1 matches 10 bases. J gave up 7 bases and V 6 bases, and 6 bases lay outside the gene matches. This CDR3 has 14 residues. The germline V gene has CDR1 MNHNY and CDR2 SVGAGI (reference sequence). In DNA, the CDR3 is TGTGCCAGCAGGCCCGGGACAGGGGAGAATGAGCAGTTCTTC. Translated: CASRPGTGENEQFF.

The CDR3 DNA reads as TGTGCCAGCAGCCCCGGGACAGGGTATGGAGGCTACACCTTC. The encoded protein is CASSPGTGYGGYTF. The V and J genes are TRBV27 and TRBJ1-2; TRBD1 agrees at 9 bases. The V gene's germline CDR1 is MNHEY and CDR2 SMNVEV (reference sequence). CDR3 length equals 14 residues. Trimming at V came to 6 bases and at J to 8 bases, leaving 10 bases not matched to a gene.

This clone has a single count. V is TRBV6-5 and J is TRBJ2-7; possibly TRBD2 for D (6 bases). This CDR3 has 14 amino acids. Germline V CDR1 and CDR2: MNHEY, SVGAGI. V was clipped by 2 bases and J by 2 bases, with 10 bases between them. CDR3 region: CASSYKRLAYEQYF. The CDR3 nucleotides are TGTGCCAGCAGTTACAAGCGACTAGCCTACGAGCAGTACTTC.

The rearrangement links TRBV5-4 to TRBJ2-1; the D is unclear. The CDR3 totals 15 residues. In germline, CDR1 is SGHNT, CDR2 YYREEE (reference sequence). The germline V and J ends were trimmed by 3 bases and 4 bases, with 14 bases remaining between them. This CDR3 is CASSSPADGYNEQFF. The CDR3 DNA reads TGTGCCAGCAGCTCGCCCGCGGATGGGTACAATGAGCAGTTCTTC.

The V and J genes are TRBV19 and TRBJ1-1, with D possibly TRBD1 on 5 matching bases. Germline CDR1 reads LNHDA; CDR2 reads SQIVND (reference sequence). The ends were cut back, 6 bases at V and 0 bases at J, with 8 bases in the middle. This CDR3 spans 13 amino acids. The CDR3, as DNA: TGTGCCAGTAGCCAGGGCCTGAACACTGAAGCTTTCTTT. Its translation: CASSQGLNTEAFF.

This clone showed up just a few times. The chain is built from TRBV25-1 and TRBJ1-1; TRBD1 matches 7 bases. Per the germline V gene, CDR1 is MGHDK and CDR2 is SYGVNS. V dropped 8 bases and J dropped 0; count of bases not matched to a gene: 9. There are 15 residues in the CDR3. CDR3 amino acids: CASEYRGLLNTEAFF. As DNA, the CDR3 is TGTGCCAGCGAGTACAGGGGTTTATTGAACACTGAAGCTTTCTTT.